The 5 T cell receptor beta chains listed next were all sequenced from one sample in a study of shared clonotypes between healthy human individuals. Produced via immunoSEQ multiplex PCR; TCRdb's table is partial and in-frame only. This table holds more than 2,000,000 clones, around nine tenths found once. The source material was naive CD4+ T cells sorted from blood. Subset specified: CD45RA+ positively selected. The receptors derive from a man between 18 and 29 years old in good health.

The V gene is TRBV18, the J gene TRBJ2-2; D is uncertain. In germline, CDR1 is KGHSH, CDR2 LQKENI. Trimming took off 6 bases at V and 4 bases at J, with 12 bases between the two ends. The CDR3 sequence is 14 residues long. CDR3 nucleotides: TGTGCCAGCTCCGGCGGCCATATCACCGGGGAGCTGTTTTTT. Translating it yields CASSGGHITGELFF.

J is TRBJ2-3 and V is TRBV5-1; D gene uncertain. Germline V gene sequence: CDR1 SGHRS, CDR2 YFSETQ. The CDR3 is made up of 13 amino acids. V was trimmed by 5 bases and J by 4 bases, leaving 11 bases between them. The CDR3 nucleotides are TGCGCCAGCAGTGCGAGTTCTCCAGATACGCAGTATTTT. Protein product: CASSASSPDTQYF.

The rearrangement joins TRBV19 to TRBJ2-6; unclear D gene. Germline V gene data show CDR1 as LNHDA and CDR2 as SQIVND (reference sequence). V dropped 9 bases and J dropped 0 bases, with 12 bases sitting between them. This CDR3 is built from 15 residues. DNA of the CDR3: TGTGCCAGCCTAGATCCCGGCTCTGGGGCCAACGTCCTGACTTTC. It encodes CASLDPGSGANVLTF.

The table lists this clone with a count of one. The V gene is TRBV6-1, the J gene TRBJ1-6; 9 bases are a match to TRBD1. The CDR3 runs to 15 residues. The junction had 10 bases not matched to a gene; V was cut back by 6 bases and J by 10 bases. The germline V gene has CDR1 MNHNS and CDR2 SASEGT. DNA of the CDR3: TGTGCCAGCAGCCGACAGGGGGGGATTCAATCACCCCTCCACTTT. This translates into CASSRQGGIQSPLHF.

This clone was seen a single time. The chain uses TRBV4-1 and TRBJ1-2; no clear D. The CDR3 extends over 13 amino acids. Germline-derived CDR1 and CDR2 are MGHRA and YSYEKL. V lost 1 base and J 4 bases, leaving 7 bases between the germline ends. CDR3: CASSQVGSYGYTF. CDR3 nucleotides: TGCGCCAGCAGCCAAGTAGGCAGCTATGGCTACACCTTC.